The clone carrying this T cell receptor (beta chain) came up a few times. Because the CDR3's place on the DNA is in doubt, the DNA is left out and the CDR3 is given as listed by TCRdb. This entry belongs to a study of Ad26.COV2.S vaccination and SARS-CoV-2 variants. Treatment of the sample: about 20 received Ad26.COV2.S at low or high dose, single or two shots; about 5 received placebo; per-sample allocation not given. Samples came from day 63 after the first vaccine or placebo injection. Clones were read by immunoSEQ multiplex PCR, and TCRdb kept only the in-frame ones, dropping some. Altogether just over 350,000 clones are present, 70% to 90% being singletons, with the ten largest covering 3% to 4%. Both ends counted, the CDR3 spans 15 residues. Germline loops: CDR1 LNHDA, CDR2 SQIVND (reference sequence).

The J gene is TRBJ2-1, the V gene TRBV19. The TCR comes from a person between 18 and 65 years old who received the Ad26.COV2.S COVID-19 vaccine or a placebo. The specimen was peripheral blood, collected in a trial of Ad26.COV2.S vaccine versus placebo. This CDR3 reads CASTSGGPGYNEQFF.